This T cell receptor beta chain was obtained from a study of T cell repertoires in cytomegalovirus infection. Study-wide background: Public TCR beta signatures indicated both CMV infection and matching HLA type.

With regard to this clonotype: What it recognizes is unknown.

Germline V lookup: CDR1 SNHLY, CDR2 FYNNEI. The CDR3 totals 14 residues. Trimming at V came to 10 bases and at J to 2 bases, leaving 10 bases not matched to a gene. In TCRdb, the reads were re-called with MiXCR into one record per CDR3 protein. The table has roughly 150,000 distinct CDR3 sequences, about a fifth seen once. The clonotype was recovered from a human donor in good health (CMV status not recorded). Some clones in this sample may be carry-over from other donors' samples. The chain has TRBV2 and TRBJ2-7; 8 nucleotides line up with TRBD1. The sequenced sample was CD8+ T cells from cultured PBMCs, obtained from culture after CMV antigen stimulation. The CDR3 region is CANLVLTGAYEQYF. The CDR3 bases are TGTGCCAACTTAGTTTTGACAGGGGCCTACGAGCAGTACTTC.